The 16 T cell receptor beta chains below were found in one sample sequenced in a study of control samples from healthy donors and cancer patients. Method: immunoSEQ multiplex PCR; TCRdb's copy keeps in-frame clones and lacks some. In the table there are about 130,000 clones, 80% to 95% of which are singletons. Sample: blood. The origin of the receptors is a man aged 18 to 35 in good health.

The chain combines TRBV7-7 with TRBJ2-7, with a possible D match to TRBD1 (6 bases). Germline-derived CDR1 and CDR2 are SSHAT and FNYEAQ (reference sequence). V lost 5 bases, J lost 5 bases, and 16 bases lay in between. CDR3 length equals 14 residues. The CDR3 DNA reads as TGTGCCAGCAGCCCCGTAGGGGGAGCAAACGAGCAGTACTTC. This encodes CASSPVGGANEQYF.

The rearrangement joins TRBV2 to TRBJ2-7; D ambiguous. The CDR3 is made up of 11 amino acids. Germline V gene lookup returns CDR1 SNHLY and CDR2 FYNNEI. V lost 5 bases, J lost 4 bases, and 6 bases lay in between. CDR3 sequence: CASSPRYEQYF. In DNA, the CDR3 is TGTGCCAGCAGTCCTAGATACGAGCAGTACTTC.

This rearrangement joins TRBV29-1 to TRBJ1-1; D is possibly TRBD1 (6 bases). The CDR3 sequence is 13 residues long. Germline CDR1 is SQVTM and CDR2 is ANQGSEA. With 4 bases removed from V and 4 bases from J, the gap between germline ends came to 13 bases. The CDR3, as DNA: TGCAGCGTTGGTTCAGGGGTTGGCACTGAAGCTTTCTTT. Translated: CSVGSGVGTEAFF.

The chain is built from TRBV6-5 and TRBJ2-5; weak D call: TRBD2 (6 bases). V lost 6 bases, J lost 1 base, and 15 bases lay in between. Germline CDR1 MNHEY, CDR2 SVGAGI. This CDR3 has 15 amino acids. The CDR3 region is CASSDRERAQETQYF. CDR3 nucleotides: TGTGCCAGCAGCGATCGGGAGCGAGCCCAAGAGACCCAGTACTTC.

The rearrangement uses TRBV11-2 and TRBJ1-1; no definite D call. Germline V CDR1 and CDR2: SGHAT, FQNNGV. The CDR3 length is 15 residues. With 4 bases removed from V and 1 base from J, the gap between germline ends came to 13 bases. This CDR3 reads CASSSRTLKNTEAFF. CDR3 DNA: TGTGCCAGCAGCTCCCGGACTCTCAAGAACACTGAAGCTTTCTTT.

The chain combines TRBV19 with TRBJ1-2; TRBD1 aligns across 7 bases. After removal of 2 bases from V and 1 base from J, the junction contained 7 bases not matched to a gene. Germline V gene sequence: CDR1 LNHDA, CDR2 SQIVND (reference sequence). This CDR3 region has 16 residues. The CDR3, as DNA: TGTGCCAGTAGTATAATTGGGGACAGCCTTAACTATGGCTACACCTTC. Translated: CASSIIGDSLNYGYTF.

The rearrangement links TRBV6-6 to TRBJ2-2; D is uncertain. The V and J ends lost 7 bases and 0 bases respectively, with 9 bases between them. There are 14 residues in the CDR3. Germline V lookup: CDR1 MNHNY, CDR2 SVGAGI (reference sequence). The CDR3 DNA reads TGTGCCAGCAATACAGACGCGAACACCGGGGAGCTGTTTTTT. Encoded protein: CASNTDANTGELFF.

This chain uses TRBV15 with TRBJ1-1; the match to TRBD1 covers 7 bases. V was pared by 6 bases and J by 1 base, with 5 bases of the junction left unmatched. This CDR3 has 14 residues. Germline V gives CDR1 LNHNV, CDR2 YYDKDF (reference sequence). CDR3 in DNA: TGTGCCACCAGGTCCGGGACAGCGAACACTGAAGCTTTCTTT. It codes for CATRSGTANTEAFF.

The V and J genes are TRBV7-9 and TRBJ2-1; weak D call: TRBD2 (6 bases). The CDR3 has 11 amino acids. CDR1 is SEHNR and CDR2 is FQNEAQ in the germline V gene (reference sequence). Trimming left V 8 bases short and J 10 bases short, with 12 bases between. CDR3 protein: CASLRGREQFF. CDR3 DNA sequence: TGTGCCAGCCTCCGGGGGAGGGAGCAGTTCTTC.

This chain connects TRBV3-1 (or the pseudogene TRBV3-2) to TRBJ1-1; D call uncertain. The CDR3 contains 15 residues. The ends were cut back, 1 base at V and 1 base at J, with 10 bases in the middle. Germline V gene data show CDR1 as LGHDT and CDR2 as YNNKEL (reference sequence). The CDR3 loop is CASSQALRWNTEAFF. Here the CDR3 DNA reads TGTGCCAGCAGCCAAGCGCTTCGATGGAACACTGAAGCTTTCTTT.

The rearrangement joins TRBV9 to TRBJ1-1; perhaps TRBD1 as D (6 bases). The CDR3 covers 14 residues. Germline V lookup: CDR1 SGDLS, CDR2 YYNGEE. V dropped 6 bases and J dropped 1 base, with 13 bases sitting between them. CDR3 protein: CASTPGATNTEAFF. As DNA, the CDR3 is TGTGCCAGCACCCCAGGGGCGACGAACACTGAAGCTTTCTTT.

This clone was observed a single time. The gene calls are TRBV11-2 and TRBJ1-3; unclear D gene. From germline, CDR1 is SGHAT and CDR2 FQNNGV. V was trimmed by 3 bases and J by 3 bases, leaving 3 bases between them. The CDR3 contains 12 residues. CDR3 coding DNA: TGTGCCAGCAGCTTTTATGGAAACACCATATATTTT. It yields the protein CASSFYGNTIYF.

This chain's CDR3 is CASSQVAYGNTIYF. As DNA, the CDR3 is TGCGCCAGCAGCCAAGTTGCTTATGGAAACACCATATATTTT. The chain couples TRBV4-1 to TRBJ1-3; D is uncertain. Between the trimmed V and J ends, which lost 1 base and 3 bases, there was a span of 7 bases. CDR3 size: 14 residues. Germline V CDR1 and CDR2: MGHRA, YSYEKL.

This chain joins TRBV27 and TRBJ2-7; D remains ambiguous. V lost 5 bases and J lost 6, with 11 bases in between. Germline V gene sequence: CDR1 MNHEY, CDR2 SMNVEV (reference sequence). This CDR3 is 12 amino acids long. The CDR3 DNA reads TGTGCCAGCAGTCCCTTATCCCGCGAGCAGTACTTC. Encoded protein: CASSPLSREQYF.

The DNA for the CDR3 is TGCGCCAGCAGCTTGGCTGTGTCGGGCAGTACCCAAGAGACCCAGTACTTC. Translation: CASSLAVSGSTQETQYF. J is TRBJ2-5 and V is TRBV5-1; D unclear. V gave up 0 bases and J gave up 1 base, with 16 bases separating them. CDR3 length: 17 amino acids. Looked up from germline, CDR1 is SGHRS and CDR2 is YFSETQ.

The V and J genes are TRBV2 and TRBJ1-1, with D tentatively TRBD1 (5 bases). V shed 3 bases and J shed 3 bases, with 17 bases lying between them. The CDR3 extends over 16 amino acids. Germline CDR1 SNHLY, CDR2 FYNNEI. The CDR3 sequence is CASSDSRQTPYTEAFF. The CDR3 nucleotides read TGTGCCAGCAGTGACAGTAGACAGACCCCGTACACTGAAGCTTTCTTT.